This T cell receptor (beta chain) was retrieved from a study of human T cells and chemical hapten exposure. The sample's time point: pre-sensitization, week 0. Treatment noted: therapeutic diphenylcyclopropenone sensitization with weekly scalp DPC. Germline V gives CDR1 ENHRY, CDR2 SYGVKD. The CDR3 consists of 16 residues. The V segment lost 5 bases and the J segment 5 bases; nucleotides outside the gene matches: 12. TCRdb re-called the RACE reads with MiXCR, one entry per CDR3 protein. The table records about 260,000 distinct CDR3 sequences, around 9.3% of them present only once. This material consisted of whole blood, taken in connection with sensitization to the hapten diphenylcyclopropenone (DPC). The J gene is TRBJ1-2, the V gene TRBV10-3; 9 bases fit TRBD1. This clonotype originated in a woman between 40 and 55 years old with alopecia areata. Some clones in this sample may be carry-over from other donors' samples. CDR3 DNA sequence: TGTGCCATCAGTAAAGACCGGGACAGGGTAAATTATGGCTACACCTTC. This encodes CAISKDRDRVNYGYTF.